The 27 T cell receptor beta chains listed next were all sequenced from one sample in a study of T cells in Graves' hyperthyroidism and ophthalmopathy. Researchers took RNA transcripts and amplified the TCR beta CDR3 regions from them. TCR CDR3 underwent first-round RT-PCR with the HTBI primer set. TCRdb fed the multiplex PCR reads into MiXCR, producing one record per CDR3 protein. The table lists approximately 560,000 distinct CDR3 sequences, approximately 14% of them singletons. The sequencing input was blood. The source of these receptors is a woman aged 30 to 39 with Graves' hyperthyroidism.

The J gene is TRBJ2-7, the V gene TRBV7-9; 11 bases map to TRBD1. The CDR3 sequence is 16 residues long. Looked up from germline, CDR1 is SEHNR and CDR2 is FQNEAQ (reference sequence). The ends lost 4 bases at V and 3 bases at J; junction bases unmatched: 8. CDR3 sequence reads: CASSYSGTGGHYEQYF. In DNA form, the CDR3 reads TGTGCCAGCAGCTACTCCGGGACAGGGGGACACTACGAGCAGTACTTC.

This chain joins TRBV25-1 and TRBJ2-3; D may be TRBD2 (6 bases). Germline V gene sequence: CDR1 MGHDK, CDR2 SYGVNS. V lost 7 bases and J lost 3, with 11 bases in between. The CDR3 runs to 13 residues. The CDR3 region is CASTRGGTDTQYF. Here the CDR3 DNA reads TGTGCCAGCACCCGAGGAGGGACAGATACGCAGTATTTT.

The chain links TRBV5-6 to TRBJ2-1; 8 bases fit TRBD2. Germline V gene sequence: CDR1 SGHDT, CDR2 YYEEEE. This CDR3 region has 16 residues. The junction had 11 bases not matched to a gene; V was cut back by 4 bases and J by 5 bases. CDR3 nucleotide sequence: TGTGCCAGCAGCACAGCGGGAGTGATTCGGGACAATGAGCAGTTCTTC. Protein sequence: CASSTAGVIRDNEQFF.

This clonotype has at least ten counts. This sequence joins TRBV20-1 and TRBJ2-7; D is undetermined. There are 14 residues in the CDR3. The V end lost 0 bases, the J end lost 1 base, and 10 bases lay between the germline ends. CDR1 DFQATT and CDR2 SNEGSKA come from the germline V gene (reference sequence). CDR3 DNA: TGCAGTGCTAGAGATTTACAGCAGTCCTACGAGCAGTACTTC. It codes for CSARDLQQSYEQYF.

V gene TRBV6-4 combines with J gene TRBJ2-2; 7 bases agree with TRBD2. Per the germline V gene, CDR1 is MRHNA and CDR2 is SNTAGT. The junction had 11 bases not matched to a gene; V was cut back by 0 bases and J by 4 bases. The CDR3 contains 18 residues. Written as DNA, the CDR3 is TGTGCCAGCAGTGACTCGAAGCGGGGAGGGGTCGGCACCGGGGAGCTGTTTTTT. The encoded protein is CASSDSKRGGVGTGELFF.

This clonotype has ten or more counts. The chain links TRBV2 to TRBJ2-1, with TRBD1 matching over 9 bases. Germline trimming cut 4 bases from V and 5 bases from J; bases unmatched to any gene: 6. The CDR3 covers 15 residues. Germline CDR1 reads SNHLY; CDR2 reads FYNNEI. CDR3 residues: CASSVEGQGNNEQFF. As DNA, the CDR3 is TGTGCCAGCAGTGTAGAAGGACAGGGGAACAATGAGCAGTTCTTC.

The rearrangement joins TRBV6-2 or TRBV6-3 to TRBJ2-7; D is tentatively TRBD1 or TRBD2 (5 bases each). Germline values: CDR1 MNHEY, CDR2 SVGEGT. The CDR3 spans 16 residues. V was pared by 6 bases and J by 2 bases, with 20 bases between. The CDR3 DNA reads TGTGCCAGCAGGCCCGTCTTATGGGGGAGCCCCTACGAGCAGTACTTC. Its translation: CASRPVLWGSPYEQYF.

This clonotype appeared many times. V usage is TRBV3-1 and J usage is TRBJ2-1; D uncertain. The length of the CDR3 is 12 residues. V dropped 6 bases and J dropped 7 bases, with 10 bases sitting between them. Germline V gene sequence: CDR1 LGHDT, CDR2 YNNKEL (reference sequence). CDR3 in DNA: TGTGCCAGCAGTGTGCACAGAAATGAGCAGTTCTTC. Translated, it gives CASSVHRNEQFF.

This clonotype was counted at least ten times. The chain carries TRBV27 and TRBJ2-7; 8 bases match TRBD1. Germline lookup yields CDR1 MNHEY and CDR2 SMNVEV (reference sequence). The CDR3 runs 14 residues. After removal of 2 bases from V and 5 bases from J, the junction contained 5 bases not matched to a gene. The CDR3 sequence is CASSLSRGQDEQYF. The CDR3 DNA follows: TGTGCCAGCAGTTTAAGCAGGGGGCAGGACGAGCAGTACTTC.

This clonotype came up many times. The chain couples TRBV30 to TRBJ2-7; 11 bases fit TRBD2. Trimming at V came to 3 bases and at J to 2 bases, leaving 9 bases not matched to a gene. CDR1 is GTSNPN and CDR2 is SVGIG in the germline V gene (reference sequence). CDR3 length: 16 residues. CDR3 amino acids: CAWRVRGLAVTYEQYF. The CDR3 region has the DNA TGTGCCTGGAGGGTTAGGGGACTAGCGGTAACCTACGAGCAGTACTTC.

This chain links TRBV5-1 with TRBJ2-7; D gene unclear. The germline V gene encodes CDR1 SGHRS and CDR2 YFSETQ. Trimming took 3 bases from V and 6 from J, leaving 7 bases between them. This CDR3 is 11 amino acids long. As DNA, the CDR3 is TGCGCCAGCAGCTCGGCTACCGAGCAGTACTTC. Its translation is CASSSATEQYF.

This clonotype was recorded a few times. The chain uses TRBV27 and TRBJ2-5, with no clear D. Germline values: CDR1 MNHEY, CDR2 SMNVEV (reference sequence). Trimming pared 4 bases from V and 7 bases from J, leaving 13 bases between. The CDR3 spans 13 residues. The CDR3 DNA reads TGTGCCAGCAGTTCCTCGACCCCCGGGACCCAGTACTTC. It yields the protein CASSSSTPGTQYF.

The sample holds many counts of this clonotype. The V and J genes are TRBV20-1 and TRBJ1-2; D is unresolved. The CDR3 has 13 amino acids. CDR1 is DFQATT, CDR2 SNEGSKA, per germline (reference sequence). V was pared by 7 bases and J by 3 bases, with 15 bases between. CDR3 coding DNA: TGCAGTGAAAGTGAGGTCTGTCACTATGGCTACACCTTC. It yields the protein CSESEVCHYGYTF.

The table lists this clonotype with many counts. The rearrangement joins TRBV6-6 to TRBJ2-3; D unresolved. Germline CDR1 MNHNY, CDR2 SVGAGI (reference sequence). V was clipped by 0 bases and J by 2 bases, with 9 bases between them. This CDR3 is 15 amino acids long. The CDR3 loop is CASSYSKYYTDTQYF. The CDR3 bases are TGTGCCAGCAGTTACTCGAAATATTACACAGATACGCAGTATTTT.

This clonotype was seen repeatedly, ten times or more. V and J are TRBV30 and TRBJ2-1; tentatively, D is TRBD2 (5 bases). Trimming removed 0 bases at V and 10 bases at J, with 22 bases between. Germline V gives CDR1 GTSNPN, CDR2 SVGIG (reference sequence). CDR3 length: 16 residues. CDR3 protein: CAWSVMSLAAASEQFF. DNA of the CDR3: TGTGCCTGGAGTGTAATGAGTCTAGCCGCAGCATCCGAGCAGTTCTTC. The variable domain in full, completed from reference TRBV30 and TRBJ2-1, reads SQTIHQWPATLVQPVGSPLSLECTVEGTSNPNLYWYRQAAGRGLQLLFYSVGIGQISSEVPQNLSASRPQDRQFILSSKKLLLSDSGFYLCAWSVMSLAAASEQFFGPGTRLTVL.

This clonotype was observed at least ten times. The J gene is TRBJ1-1, the V gene TRBV7-9; D not resolved. The CDR3 is 13 residues long. V lost 5 bases, J lost 1 base, and 8 bases lay in between. Germline V CDR1 and CDR2: SEHNR, FQNEAQ (reference sequence). CDR3 coding DNA: TGTGCCAGCAGCCCGCGGGAGAACACTGAAGCTTTCTTT. Protein product: CASSPRENTEAFF.

The table lists this clonotype with many counts. The chain carries TRBV11-2 and TRBJ2-2; TRBD2 matches at 16 bases. Trimming cost V 5 bases and J 4 bases; bases outside gene matches: 10. This CDR3 has 19 residues. Germline V lookup: CDR1 SGHAT, CDR2 FQNNGV. The DNA of the CDR3 is TGTGCCAGCAGCCCAAACCCGGGACTAGCGGGGGGGATCACCGGGGAGCTGTTTTTT. The encoded protein is CASSPNPGLAGGITGELFF.

This clonotype was picked up many times. The CDR3 region has the DNA TGTGCCAGCCGCGGACAGGGGGCGGGGGGCTACACCTTC. Its protein is CASRGQGAGGYTF. The chain uses TRBV27 and TRBJ1-2; 11 nucleotides match TRBD1. V was pared by 8 bases and J by 8 bases, with 7 bases of the junction left unmatched. Germline-derived CDR1 and CDR2 are MNHEY and SMNVEV (reference sequence). The CDR3 contains 13 residues.

This clonotype appeared many times. The chain joins TRBV13 to TRBJ2-3; 12 bases match TRBD2. The CDR3 sequence is 16 residues long. The germline CDR1 and CDR2 sequences are PRHDT and FYEKMQ (reference sequence). V gave up 5 bases and J gave up 0 bases; unmatched junction bases: 3. DNA for the CDR3: TGTGCCAGCAGCACCGGGACTAGCGGGAGCACAGATACGCAGTATTTT. Translation: CASSTGTSGSTDTQYF.

On this clonotype: A much larger clone differs by one base, so this may be a read error. The CDR3 DNA follows: TGCAGCGTTGGATGGGTCAATCAGCCCCAGCATTTT. Its protein product is CSVGWVNQPQHF. V and J are TRBV29-1 and TRBJ1-5, with unresolved D. The CDR3 runs 12 residues. Germline V gene sequence: CDR1 SQVTM, CDR2 ANQGSEA. Trimming took 4 bases from V and 3 from J, leaving 7 bases between them.

This clonotype was seen more than once but under ten times. CDR3 nucleotides: TGTGCCAGTAGGAACCCGGGACAGCTAAATCAGCCCCAGCATTTT. Amino acids: CASRNPGQLNQPQHF. This chain joins TRBV19 and TRBJ1-5; 7 bases align to TRBD1. CDR1 is LNHDA and CDR2 is SQIVND in the germline V gene (reference sequence). Trimming cost V 6 bases and J 4 bases; bases outside gene matches: 9. The CDR3 totals 15 residues.

This clonotype showed up many times. The J gene is TRBJ2-5, the V gene TRBV16, with D uncertain. Germline CDR1 is KGHSY and CDR2 is FQNENV. This CDR3 is built from 12 residues. V lost 3 bases and J 4 bases, leaving 6 bases between the germline ends. CDR3 sequence reads: CASSQNRETQYF. CDR3 in DNA: TGTGCCAGCAGCCAGAACCGAGAGACCCAGTACTTC.

The CDR3 spells CASSPWGYTGELFF. CDR3 coding DNA: TGTGCCAGCAGCCCCTGGGGGTACACCGGGGAGCTGTTTTTT. The chain combines TRBV5-4 with TRBJ2-2; D tentatively fits TRBD1 or TRBD2 (5 bases each). Germline values: CDR1 SGHNT, CDR2 YYREEE (reference sequence). This CDR3 contains 14 residues. V gave up 4 bases and J gave up 3 bases, with 10 bases separating them. Full variable domain (remainder filled in from reference TRBV5-4 and TRBJ2-2): ETGVTQSPTHLIKTRGQQVTLRCSSQSGHNTVSWYQQALGQGPQFIFQYYREEENGRGNFPPRFSGLQFPNYSSELNVNALELDDSALYLCASSPWGYTGELFFGEGSRLTVL.

This clonotype has ten or more counts. The CDR3 protein is CASSKNRAGNTIYF. DNA for the CDR3: TGTGCCAGCAGCAAAAACAGGGCTGGAAACACCATATATTTT. V and J are TRBV3-1 and TRBJ1-3; weak D call: TRBD1 (6 bases). Germline V gene lookup returns CDR1 LGHDT and CDR2 YNNKEL (reference sequence). V was trimmed by 5 bases and J by 2 bases, leaving 10 bases between them. The length of the CDR3 is 14 residues.

As to this clonotype: A junction end diverges from the germline sequence, so it may reflect a read error. This chain connects TRBV12-3 or TRBV12-4 to TRBJ2-2; D perhaps matches TRBD2 (6 bases). The CDR3 has 14 amino acids. The CDR3 sequence: CASSPQASAGELLF. DNA of the CDR3: TGTGCCAGCAGCCCCCAGGCTAGCGCCGGGGAGCTGCTTTTT.

The table lists this clonotype with a few counts. The chain uses TRBV4-3 and TRBJ2-7; TRBD1 aligns across 8 bases. The CDR3 is 13 amino acids. V trimming: 5 bases; J trimming: 3 bases; junction bases outside the gene matches: 3. Germline V gene lookup returns CDR1 LGHNA and CDR2 YSLEER. The CDR3 loop reads CASSVTGGYEQYF. The DNA for the CDR3 is TGCGCCAGCAGCGTCACAGGGGGCTACGAGCAGTACTTC.

Comment on this clonotype: The junction does not match germline at one end; this may be a read error. The rearrangement uses TRBV7-2 and TRBJ2-3, with 7 positions matching TRBD2. The CDR3 has 17 residues. Germline CDR1 reads SGHTA; CDR2 reads FQGNSA. For the CDR3, the DNA is TGTGCCTGCAGCTTAGCGCTTGGTCTAGCGGACACAGATACGCAGTATTTT. The encoded protein is CACSLALGLADTDTQYF.